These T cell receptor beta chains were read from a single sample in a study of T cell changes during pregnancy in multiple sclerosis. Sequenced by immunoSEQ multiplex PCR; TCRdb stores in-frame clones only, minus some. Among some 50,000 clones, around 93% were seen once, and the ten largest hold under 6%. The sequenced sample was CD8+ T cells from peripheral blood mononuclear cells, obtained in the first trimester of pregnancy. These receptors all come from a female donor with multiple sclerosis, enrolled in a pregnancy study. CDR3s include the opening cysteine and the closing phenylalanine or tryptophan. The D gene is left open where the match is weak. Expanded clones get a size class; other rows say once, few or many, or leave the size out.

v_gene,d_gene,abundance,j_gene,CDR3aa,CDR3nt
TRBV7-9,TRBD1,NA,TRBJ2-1,CASSPSGTGVPYNEQFF,TGTGCCAGCAGCCCCTCTGGGACAGGGGTACCCTACAATGAGCAGTTCTTC
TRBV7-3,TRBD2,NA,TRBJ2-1,CASSLSPSGGEQFF,TGTGCCAGCAGCTTATCTCCTAGCGGGGGCGAGCAGTTCTTC
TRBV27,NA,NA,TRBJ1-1,CASRIGGLNTEAFF,TGTGCCAGCAGGATAGGCGGGTTGAACACTGAAGCTTTCTTT
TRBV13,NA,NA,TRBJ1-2,CASSLGRGSLLYGYTF,TGTGCCAGCAGCTTAGGCAGGGGCAGCCTCCTCTATGGCTACACCTTC
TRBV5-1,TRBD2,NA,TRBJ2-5,CASSLGLAGGPSETQYF,TGCGCCAGCAGCTTGGGACTAGCGGGAGGGCCCAGCGAGACCCAGTACTTC
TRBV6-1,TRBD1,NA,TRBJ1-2,CASLGQGKYGYTF,TGTGCCTCTCTGGGACAGGGGAAATATGGCTACACCTTC
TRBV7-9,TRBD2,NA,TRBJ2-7,CASSSGLAGINEQYF,TGTGCCAGCAGCTCGGGACTAGCGGGAATCAACGAGCAGTACTTC
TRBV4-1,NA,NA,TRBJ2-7,CASSQEFGSGNEQYF,TGCGCCAGCAGCCAAGAATTTGGATCAGGAAACGAGCAGTACTTC
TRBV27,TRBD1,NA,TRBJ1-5,CASSVTRGPNQPQHF,TGTGCCAGCAGTGTCACCAGGGGGCCAAATCAGCCCCAGCATTTT
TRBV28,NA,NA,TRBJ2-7,CASSPGPTYEQYF,TGTGCCAGCAGTCCTGGGCCAACCTACGAGCAGTACTTC
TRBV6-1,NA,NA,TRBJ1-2,CASRDSILYGYTF,TGTGCCAGCAGGGACTCGATTCTCTATGGCTACACCTTC
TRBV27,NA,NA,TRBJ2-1,CASSLSGMQGGYEQFF,TGTGCCAGCAGTTTATCGGGGATGCAGGGAGGTTATGAGCAGTTCTTC
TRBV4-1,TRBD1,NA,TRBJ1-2,CASSPRGTGGVYGYTF,TGCGCCAGCAGCCCACGGGGGACAGGGGGCGTCTATGGCTACACCTTC
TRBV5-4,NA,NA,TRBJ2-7,CASSFRAGPYEQYF,TGTGCCAGCAGCTTTCGGGCGGGACCCTACGAGCAGTACTTC
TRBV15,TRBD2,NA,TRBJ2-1,CATSRDRGTSGYNEQFF,TGTGCCACCAGCAGAGATAGGGGGACTAGCGGATACAATGAGCAGTTCTTC
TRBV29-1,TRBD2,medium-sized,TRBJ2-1,CSVDWGIIAGYNEQFF,TGCAGCGTAGACTGGGGCATAATAGCGGGCTACAATGAGCAGTTCTTC
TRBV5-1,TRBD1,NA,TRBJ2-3,CASSFGQGRGDTQYF,TGCGCCAGCAGCTTTGGACAGGGAAGGGGGGATACGCAGTATTTT
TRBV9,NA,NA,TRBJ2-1,CASSVGSNEQFF,TGTGCCAGCAGCGTAGGCAGCAATGAGCAGTTCTTC
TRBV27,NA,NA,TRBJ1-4,CASSPLTARHEKLFF,TGTGCCAGCAGTCCCCTGACAGCCAGACATGAAAAACTGTTTTTT
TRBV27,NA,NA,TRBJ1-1,CASRPGMATEAFF,TGTGCCAGCAGGCCGGGGATGGCGACTGAAGCTTTCTTT
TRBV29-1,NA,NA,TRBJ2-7,CSVESQEPYEQYF,TGCAGCGTTGAATCACAGGAACCCTACGAGCAGTACTTC
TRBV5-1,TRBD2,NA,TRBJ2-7,CASSGGTSGRDYYEQYF,TGCGCCAGCAGCGGCGGGACTAGCGGGAGGGACTACTACGAGCAGTACTTC
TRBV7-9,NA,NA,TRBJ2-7,CASSLPAAHEQYF,TGTGCCAGCAGCTTACCAGCGGCCCACGAGCAGTACTTC
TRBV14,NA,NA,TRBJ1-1,CASSYLGSGAFF,TGTGCCAGCAGCTATCTCGGGAGTGGAGCTTTCTTT
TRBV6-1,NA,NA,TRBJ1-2,CASSEGAAYGYTF,TGTGCCAGCAGTGAAGGGGCAGCCTATGGCTACACCTTC
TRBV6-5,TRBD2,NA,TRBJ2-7,CASSLAGVTYEQYF,TGTGCCAGCAGTCTAGCGGGAGTTACCTACGAGCAGTACTTC
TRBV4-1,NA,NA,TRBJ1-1,CASSQILTGNTEAFF,TGCGCCAGCAGCCAAATTCTGACAGGGAACACTGAAGCTTTCTTT
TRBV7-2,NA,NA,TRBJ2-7,CASSFGSGSYEQYF,TGTGCCAGCAGCTTCGGTAGCGGCTCCTACGAGCAGTACTTC
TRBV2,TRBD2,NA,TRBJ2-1,CARGLANYNEQFF,TGTGCCAGGGGACTAGCGAACTACAATGAGCAGTTCTTC
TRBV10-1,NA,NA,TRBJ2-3,CASSESIPRFATQYF,TGCGCCAGCAGTGAGTCGATTCCTAGATTCGCTACGCAGTATTTT
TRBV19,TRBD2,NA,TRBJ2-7,CASSAGTSGVEQYF,TGTGCCAGTAGTGCCGGGACTAGCGGGGTCGAGCAGTACTTC
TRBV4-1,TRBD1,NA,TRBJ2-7,CASSQGTGTGIYTYEQYF,TGCGCCAGCAGCCAAGGAACCGGGACAGGGATTTACACCTACGAGCAGTACTTC
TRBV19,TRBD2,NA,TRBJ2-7,CASSIGSGGIYEQYF,TGTGCCAGTAGTATCGGTAGCGGGGGTATCTACGAGCAGTACTTC
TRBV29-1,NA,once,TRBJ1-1,CSVEEGFAEAFF,TGCAGCGTTGAGGAGGGCTTCGCTGAAGCTTTCTTT
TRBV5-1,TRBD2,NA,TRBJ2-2,CASSFGLAGANTGELFF,TGCGCCAGCAGCTTTGGGCTAGCGGGAGCGAACACCGGGGAGCTGTTTTTT
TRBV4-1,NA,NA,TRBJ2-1,CASSQDYLAGDEQFF,TGCGCCAGCAGCCAAGATTACCTAGCTGGGGATGAGCAGTTCTTC
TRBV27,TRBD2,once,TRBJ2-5,CASSLSAGGQETQYF,TGTGCCAGCAGTTTGTCAGCGGGAGGGCAAGAGACCCAGTACTTC
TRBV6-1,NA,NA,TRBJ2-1,CASTEVVGGGFYNEQFF,TGTGCCAGCACTGAAGTCGTAGGGGGGGGGTTCTACAATGAGCAGTTCTTC
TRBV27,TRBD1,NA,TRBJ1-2,CASSLGTGNGYTF,TGTGCCAGCAGTTTAGGGACAGGGAATGGCTACACCTTC
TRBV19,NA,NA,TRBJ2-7,CASSIMGARGNYEQYF,TGTGCCAGTAGTATAATGGGGGCTCGAGGAAACTACGAGCAGTACTTC
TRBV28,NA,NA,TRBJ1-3,CASSLQGSGNTIYF,TGTGCCAGCAGTTTACAGGGCTCTGGAAACACCATATATTTT
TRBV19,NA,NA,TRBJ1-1,CASSFGNTEAFF,TGTGCCAGTAGTTTCGGGAACACTGAAGCTTTCTTT
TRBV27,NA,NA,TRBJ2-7,CASGPDSRYEQYF,TGTGCCAGCGGGCCGGACAGTCGGTACGAGCAGTACTTC
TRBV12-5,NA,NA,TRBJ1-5,CASALPDWERNQPQHF,TGTGCTAGTGCCCTTCCCGATTGGGAGAGAAATCAGCCCCAGCATTTT
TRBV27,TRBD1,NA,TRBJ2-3,CASSFSRTGWEDTQYF,TGTGCCAGCAGTTTTTCTCGGACAGGGTGGGAAGATACGCAGTATTTT
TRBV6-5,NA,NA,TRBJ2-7,CASSILGSYEQYF,TGTGCCAGCAGTATCCTCGGGAGCTACGAGCAGTACTTC
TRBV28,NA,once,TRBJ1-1,CASSFTKGMNTEAFF,TGTGCCAGCAGTTTTACTAAGGGGATGAACACTGAAGCTTTCTTT
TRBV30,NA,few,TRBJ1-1,CAWSATEAFF,TGTGCCTGGAGTGCTACTGAAGCTTTCTTT
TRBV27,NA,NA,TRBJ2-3,CASSPFTVGTRTDTQYF,TGTGCCAGCAGTCCCTTTACAGTTGGAACACGCACAGATACGCAGTATTTT
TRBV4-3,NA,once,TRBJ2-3,CASSLFGAIQGEDTDTQYF,TGCGCCAGCAGCCTCTTTGGGGCCATCCAGGGGGAGGACACAGATACGCAGTATTTT
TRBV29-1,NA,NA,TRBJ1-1,CSVEGVSRGTEAFF,TGCAGCGTTGAAGGAGTGTCACGAGGAACTGAAGCTTTCTTT
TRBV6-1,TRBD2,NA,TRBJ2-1,CASSTAGGNYNEQFF,TGTGCCAGCAGTACCGCGGGGGGAAACTACAATGAGCAGTTCTTC
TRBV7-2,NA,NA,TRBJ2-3,CASSFREGTDTQYF,TGTGCCAGCAGCTTTAGAGAGGGCACAGATACGCAGTATTTT
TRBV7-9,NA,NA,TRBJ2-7,CASSLTDGSRDEQYF,TGTGCCAGCAGCCTTACAGACGGGAGCCGGGACGAGCAGTACTTC
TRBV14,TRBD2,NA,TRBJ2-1,CASSHLTSGVYNEQFF,TGTGCCAGCAGCCATCTGACTAGCGGGGTCTACAATGAGCAGTTCTTC
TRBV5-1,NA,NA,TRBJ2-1,CASSLYGSGNEQFF,TGCGCCAGCAGCTTGTATGGGAGTGGGAATGAGCAGTTCTTC
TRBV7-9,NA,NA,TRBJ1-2,CATTRASNYGYTF,TGTGCCACCACCAGGGCCTCTAACTATGGCTACACCTTC
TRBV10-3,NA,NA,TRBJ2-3,CAISESRGTDTQYF,TGTGCCATCAGTGAGTCCAGGGGCACAGATACGCAGTATTTT
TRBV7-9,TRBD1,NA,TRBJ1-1,CASSLDRGRETEAFF,TGTGCCAGCAGCCTAGACAGGGGGCGAGAGACTGAAGCTTTCTTT